Listed here are 10 T cell receptor beta chains from one sample, sequenced in a study of OX40 agonist ivuxolimab in advanced cancers. Sequencing was performed with immunoSEQ multiplex PCR; in TCRdb, only in-frame clones are kept and a portion is missing. The table records over 10,000 clones, approximately 72% of them present only once. Material: CD4+ or CD8+ T cells sorted from blood, obtained in a trial of the OX40 agonist ivuxolimab. These receptors originate from an adult with an advanced solid tumor such as melanoma, head and neck, liver or kidney cancer.

J is TRBJ2-2 and V is TRBV19; D perhaps matches TRBD2 (6 bases). This CDR3 spans 18 amino acids. Between the trimmed V and J ends, which lost 1 base and 1 base, there was a span of 16 bases. Germline loops: CDR1 LNHDA, CDR2 SQIVND (reference sequence). DNA for the CDR3: TGTGCCAGTAGTATAGGTATTGGGAGGACCGAGAACACCGGGGAGCTGTTTTTT. This translates into CASSIGIGRTENTGELFF. The variable domain in full, completed from reference TRBV19 and TRBJ2-2, reads DGGITQSPKYLFRKEGQNVTLSCEQNLNHDAMYWYRQDPGQGLRLIYYSQIVNDFQKGDIAEGYSVSREKKESFPLTVTSAQKNPTAFYLCASSIGIGRTENTGELFFGEGSRLTVL.

This chain links TRBV27 with TRBJ2-1; TRBD2 aligns across 7 bases. Looked up from germline, CDR1 is MNHEY and CDR2 is SMNVEV (reference sequence). The CDR3 consists of 14 residues. With V trimmed by 6 bases and J by 1 base, 3 bases remained unmatched. The CDR3 here is CASRTGGSYNEQFF. In DNA form, the CDR3 reads TGTGCCAGCAGGACGGGAGGTTCCTACAATGAGCAGTTCTTC.

V gene TRBV19 combines with J gene TRBJ2-2; 7 bases align to TRBD2. The CDR3 is 17 residues long. The germline V gene encodes CDR1 LNHDA and CDR2 SQIVND (reference sequence). The trim removed 1 base at V and 3 bases at J, leaving 8 bases unmatched. In DNA, the CDR3 is TGTGCCAGTAGTATAGGTGGCGGGAGCCAGGACACCGGGGAGCTGTTTTTT. Residues: CASSIGGGSQDTGELFF.

This clone showed up just a few times. The rearrangement joins TRBV6-5 to TRBJ2-3; 12 bases are a match to TRBD2. The CDR3 totals 15 residues. Germline V CDR1 and CDR2: MNHEY, SVGAGI. V lost 4 bases, J lost 3 bases, and 2 bases stayed unmatched. The CDR3 reads CASSSLAGGTDTQYF. As DNA, the CDR3 is TGTGCCAGCAGTTCCCTAGCGGGAGGGACAGATACGCAGTATTTT.

V is TRBV11-2 and J is TRBJ2-1; 8 nucleotides line up with TRBD2. The germline gives CDR1 SGHAT, CDR2 FQNNGV. The CDR3 loop spans 15 amino acids. Unmatched junction bases numbered 9, after V lost 3 bases and J lost 8 bases. The CDR3 sequence is CASSLTSASWDEQFF. Here the CDR3 DNA reads TGTGCCAGCAGCTTGACTAGCGCAAGTTGGGATGAGCAGTTCTTC.

V gene TRBV28 combines with J gene TRBJ1-2; 9 nucleotides match TRBD1. This CDR3 is 13 amino acids long. V shed 7 bases and J 5 bases; nucleotides not matched to a gene: 5. The germline V gene has CDR1 MDHEN and CDR2 SYDVKM. CDR3 in DNA: TGTGCCAGCACGCCGGGACAGGGATATGGCTACACCTTC. Its translation: CASTPGQGYGYTF.

Turning to this clone: One end of the junction varies from germline; a read error may be responsible. The J gene is TRBJ1-1, the V gene TRBV7-3, with a weak D call TRBD1 (6 bases). Germline V gene data show CDR1 as SGHTA and CDR2 as FQGTGA. This CDR3 is 15 amino acids long. The CDR3 loop is CASTLLGGAGTEAFF. CDR3 DNA sequence: TGTGCCAGCACCTTACTGGGGGGGGCAGGCACTGAAGCTTTCTTT.

This chain links TRBV10-1 with TRBJ2-7, with D perhaps matching TRBD2 (5 bases). V gave up 6 bases and J gave up 6 bases, with 12 bases separating them. The CDR3 has 12 amino acids. Per the germline V gene, CDR1 is WNHNN and CDR2 is SYGVQD (reference sequence). CDR3 residues: CASRVLVGEQYV. CDR3 DNA: TGCGCCAGCAGAGTACTAGTCGGCGAGCAGTACGTC.

V gene TRBV4-2 combines with J gene TRBJ2-3, with D perhaps TRBD2 (5 bases). In germline, CDR1 is LGHNA, CDR2 YNFKEQ. V lost 4 bases and J 4 bases, leaving 18 bases between the germline ends. This CDR3 comprises 16 residues. CDR3 DNA sequence: TGTGCCAGCAGCCCCTCCGAGGGAGAGGCATCAGATACGCAGTATTTT. Amino acids: CASSPSEGEASDTQYF.

The rearrangement uses TRBV10-1 and TRBJ2-7, with 9 bases identical to TRBD1. CDR1 is WNHNN, CDR2 SYGVQD, per germline (reference sequence). This CDR3 comprises 12 residues. V shed 6 bases and J 5 bases; nucleotides not matched to a gene: 2. In DNA, the CDR3 is TGCGCCAGCAGCGGGACAGGGAACGAGCAGTACTTC. Its protein product is CASSGTGNEQYF.